A selection of T cell receptor beta chains follows, all from one sample in a study of cytomegalovirus exposure and HLA in healthy donors. Using immunoSEQ multiplex PCR, the repertoire was profiled, and TCRdb retains in-frame clones only, with some absent. Of 200,000 or so clones listed, roughly 80% are singletons. The material sequenced was PBMCs. These receptors all stem from a man aged 50 to 59 in good health and CMV-seronegative. Each CDR3 is given with its conserved first and last residue. Each record gives: D gene, V gene, J gene, clone size, CDR3 DNA, CDR3 protein. A D gene is named only where the DNA matches it firmly. A row's size may be missing; if present it is once, few, many or a size class.

D gene: TRBD1
V gene: TRBV27
J gene: TRBJ1-2
clone size: NA
CDR3 DNA: TGTGCCAGCAGTTTATCATTCAAGGGGGCGTATGGCTACACCTTC
CDR3 protein: CASSLSFKGAYGYTF

D gene: NA
V gene: TRBV7-2
J gene: TRBJ2-1
clone size: NA
CDR3 DNA: TGTGCCAGCAGCTCAACCGGGACTGTCGACAATGAGCAGTTCTTC
CDR3 protein: CASSSTGTVDNEQFF

D gene: NA
V gene: TRBV6-6
J gene: TRBJ1-5
clone size: NA
CDR3 DNA: TGTGCCAGCATCCTGTCGAGCAATCAGCCCCAGCATTTT
CDR3 protein: CASILSSNQPQHF

D gene: NA
V gene: TRBV5-5
J gene: TRBJ1-2
clone size: NA
CDR3 DNA: TGTGCCAGCGGCCGGGGGGGCAGGGGACTTGAAAACTATGGCTACACCTTC
CDR3 protein: CASGRGGRGLENYGYTF

D gene: NA
V gene: TRBV19
J gene: TRBJ1-6
clone size: NA
CDR3 DNA: TGTGCCAGTAGTATAGAAACGGATAATTCACCCCTCCACTTT
CDR3 protein: CASSIETDNSPLHF

D gene: NA
V gene: TRBV4-3
J gene: TRBJ1-2
clone size: once
CDR3 DNA: TGCGCCAGCAGCCAAGAGTACAGCCTCAACTATGGCTACACCTTC
CDR3 protein: CASSQEYSLNYGYTF

D gene: NA
V gene: TRBV19
J gene: TRBJ1-5
clone size: NA
CDR3 DNA: TGTGCCAGTAGTATCGGACAGTCTAACGATTATAGGAATCAGCCCCAGCATTTT
CDR3 protein: CASSIGQSNDYRNQPQHF

D gene: TRBD2
V gene: TRBV7-8
J gene: TRBJ2-1
clone size: NA
CDR3 DNA: TGTGCCAGCAGCACCGGGGGGGCTTTGGCCTACAATGAGCAGTTCTTC
CDR3 protein: CASSTGGALAYNEQFF

D gene: NA
V gene: TRBV30
J gene: TRBJ2-2
clone size: NA
CDR3 DNA: TGTGCCTGGGGCCTGGTTGAAACCGGGGAGCTGTTTTTT
CDR3 protein: CAWGLVETGELFF

D gene: NA
V gene: TRBV5-6
J gene: TRBJ1-2
clone size: NA
CDR3 DNA: TGTGCCAGCAGCTTGGAAGCCCTCTATGGCTACACCTTC
CDR3 protein: CASSLEALYGYTF

D gene: NA
V gene: TRBV5-1
J gene: TRBJ2-1
clone size: NA
CDR3 DNA: TGCGCCAGCAGCTTGGGTAGGCGGGGTTACAATGAGCAGTTCTTC
CDR3 protein: CASSLGRRGYNEQFF

D gene: NA
V gene: TRBV6-5
J gene: TRBJ2-7
clone size: NA
CDR3 DNA: TGTGCCAGCAGTTCGGGGACACCTTACGAGCAGTACTTC
CDR3 protein: CASSSGTPYEQYF

D gene: NA
V gene: TRBV5-5
J gene: TRBJ1-2
clone size: NA
CDR3 DNA: TGTGCCAGCAGCTTGGCCAATATTGCAGGCCCACTCTATGGCTACACCTTC
CDR3 protein: CASSLANIAGPLYGYTF

D gene: TRBD1
V gene: TRBV5-4
J gene: TRBJ2-7
clone size: few
CDR3 DNA: TGTGCCAGCAGCTTGGAAGGACAGGGGTACGAGCAGTACTTC
CDR3 protein: CASSLEGQGYEQYF

D gene: TRBD2
V gene: TRBV5-6
J gene: TRBJ2-3
clone size: NA
CDR3 DNA: TGTGCCAGCAGCCTCGCGGGGGGGCTGTTCACAGATACGCAGTATTTT
CDR3 protein: CASSLAGGLFTDTQYF

D gene: TRBD2
V gene: TRBV2
J gene: TRBJ2-1
clone size: once
CDR3 DNA: TGTGCCAGCAGCGCCCTTCTAGCGGGGCTCTACAATGAGCAGTTCTTC
CDR3 protein: CASSALLAGLYNEQFF

D gene: NA
V gene: TRBV10-3
J gene: TRBJ2-1
clone size: NA
CDR3 DNA: TGTGCCATCAGCGCCGGGACATCTGACAATGAGCAGTTCTTC
CDR3 protein: CAISAGTSDNEQFF

D gene: TRBD1
V gene: TRBV18
J gene: TRBJ2-5
clone size: NA
CDR3 DNA: TGTGCCAGCTCACCCCAGGGGGCGAAAGAGACCCAGTACTTC
CDR3 protein: CASSPQGAKETQYF

D gene: NA
V gene: TRBV5-4
J gene: TRBJ2-6
clone size: NA
CDR3 DNA: TGTGCCAGCAGCGCCCCGGGCTCTGGGGCCAACGTCCTGACTTTC
CDR3 protein: CASSAPGSGANVLTF

D gene: NA
V gene: TRBV9
J gene: TRBJ2-3
clone size: NA
CDR3 DNA: TGTGCCAGCAGCGTAGTGGGCGCCGGAGATACGCAGTATTTT
CDR3 protein: CASSVVGAGDTQYF

D gene: TRBD1
V gene: TRBV7-2
J gene: TRBJ1-2
clone size: NA
CDR3 DNA: TGTGCCAGCAGCTACCTCCGGGACAGGGGGCGCTTCTATGGCTACACCTTC
CDR3 protein: CASSYLRDRGRFYGYTF

D gene: NA
V gene: TRBV4-3
J gene: TRBJ1-2
clone size: few
CDR3 DNA: TGCGCCAGCAGCCAGGGGGGTAACTATGGCTACACCTTC
CDR3 protein: CASSQGGNYGYTF